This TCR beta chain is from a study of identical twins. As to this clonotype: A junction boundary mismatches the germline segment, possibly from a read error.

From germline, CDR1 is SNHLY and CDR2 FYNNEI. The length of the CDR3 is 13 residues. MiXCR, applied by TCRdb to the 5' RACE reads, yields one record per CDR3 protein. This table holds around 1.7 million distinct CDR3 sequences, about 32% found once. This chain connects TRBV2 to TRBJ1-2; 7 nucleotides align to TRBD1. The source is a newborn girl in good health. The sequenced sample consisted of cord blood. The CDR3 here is CTSSRDSNYGYTF. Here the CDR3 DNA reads TGTACCAGCAGCAGGGACAGCAACTATGGCTACACCTTC.